This T cell receptor (beta chain) was identified during a study of shared clonotypes between healthy human individuals. Study in general: There were three CD4 naive, three CD4 memory, two CD8 naive and one CD8 memory plates per donor.

Naive CD8 cells comprised CD45RO-negative, CCR7-positively selected cells, excluding terminally differentiated effector memory CD45RA+ cells. TCRdb's table, derived via immunoSEQ multiplex PCR, lists solely in-frame clones and lacks some. Of roughly 1,800,000 clones in the sample, around 96% were seen once. With 1 base removed from V and 6 bases from J, the gap between germline ends came to 15 bases. Germline V gene lookup returns CDR1 WSHSY and CDR2 SAAADI. This CDR3 is built from 15 residues. This sequence was found in a young man in good health. Material: naive CD8+ T cells sorted from blood. V gene TRBV10-2 combines with J gene TRBJ1-2; a possible D gene is TRBD1 (5 bases). CDR3 nucleotide sequence: TGCGCCAGCAGTGAGTTCCCCGGGGGGTGGAATGGCTACACCTTC. Translated, it gives CASSEFPGGWNGYTF.